This T cell receptor (beta chain) was observed in a study of T cell responses to AZD1222 COVID-19 vaccine. Turning to the study itself: Second-dose recipients at about 4 or about 12 weeks were treated as one pooled group.

TCRdb's copy holds only in-frame clones and misses some; the assay was immunoSEQ multiplex PCR. The sample holds around 150,000 clones, about 90% seen once. This clone showed up just once. Losses at the gene ends were 4 bases for V and 1 base for J; bases not matched to a gene: 0. This CDR3 has 15 amino acids. CDR1 and CDR2 (germline): SGHRS, YFSETQ. The chain couples TRBV5-1 to TRBJ2-2; 11 positions agree with TRBD2. The TCR was taken from an adult in good health. The sample was peripheral blood, taken on day 0 of AZD1222 vaccination. The CDR3 reads CASSTSGGNTGELFF. The DNA of the CDR3 is TGCGCCAGCAGCACTAGCGGGGGGAACACCGGGGAGCTGTTTTTT. Full variable domain (rest looked up from reference TRBV5-1 and TRBJ2-2): KAGVTQTPRYLIKTRGQQVTLSCSPISGHRSVSWYQQTPGQGLQFLFEYFSETQRNKGNFPGRFSGRQFSNSRSEMNVSTLELGDSALYLCASSTSGGNTGELFFGEGSRLTVL.